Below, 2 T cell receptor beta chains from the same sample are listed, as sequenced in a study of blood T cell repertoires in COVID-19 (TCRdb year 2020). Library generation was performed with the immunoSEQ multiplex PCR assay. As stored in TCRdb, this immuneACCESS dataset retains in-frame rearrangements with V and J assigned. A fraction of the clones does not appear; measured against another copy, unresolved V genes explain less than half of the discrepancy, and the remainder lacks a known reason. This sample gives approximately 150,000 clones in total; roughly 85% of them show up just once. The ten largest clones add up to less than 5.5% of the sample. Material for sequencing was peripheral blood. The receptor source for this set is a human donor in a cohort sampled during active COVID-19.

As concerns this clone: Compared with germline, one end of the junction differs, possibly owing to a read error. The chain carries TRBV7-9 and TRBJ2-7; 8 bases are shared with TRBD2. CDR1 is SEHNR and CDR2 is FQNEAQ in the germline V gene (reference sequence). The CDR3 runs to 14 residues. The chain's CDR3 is CASRLAGPSYEQYF. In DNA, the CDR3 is TGTGCCAGCAGATTAGCGGGGCCCTCCTACGAGCAGTACTTC.

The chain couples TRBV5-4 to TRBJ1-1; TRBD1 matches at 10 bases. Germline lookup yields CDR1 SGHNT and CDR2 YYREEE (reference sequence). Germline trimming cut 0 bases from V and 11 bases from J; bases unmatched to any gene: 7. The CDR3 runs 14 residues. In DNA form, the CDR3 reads TGTGCCAGCAGCTTGGGACAGGGGGCCTCACCGGCTTTCTTT. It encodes CASSLGQGASPAFF.